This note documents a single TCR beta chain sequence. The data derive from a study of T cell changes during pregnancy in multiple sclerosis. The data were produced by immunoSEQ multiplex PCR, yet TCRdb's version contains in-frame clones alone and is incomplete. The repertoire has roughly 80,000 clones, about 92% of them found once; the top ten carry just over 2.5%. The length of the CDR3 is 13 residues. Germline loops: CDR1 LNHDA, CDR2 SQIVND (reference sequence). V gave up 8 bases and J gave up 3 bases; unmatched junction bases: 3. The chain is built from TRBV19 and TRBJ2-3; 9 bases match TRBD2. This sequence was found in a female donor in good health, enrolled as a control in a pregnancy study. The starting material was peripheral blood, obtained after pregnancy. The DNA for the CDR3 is TGTGCCAGTGCTAGCGGGACGACAGATACGCAGTATTTT. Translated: CASASGTTDTQYF.